These 18 T cell receptor beta chains came from one sample sequenced in a study of blood T cell repertoires in COVID-19. Sequencing was performed with immunoSEQ multiplex PCR; in TCRdb, only in-frame clones are kept and a portion is missing. The sample shows 300,000 or so clones, 86% of them seen only once. Sequenced input: peripheral blood. The receptors were sampled from a woman in her 50s with acute or convalescent COVID-19.

CDR3 DNA: TGTGCCAGCAGTTACCAGGCGGGAGTAGGTAATGAGCAGTTCTTC. The encoded protein is CASSYQAGVGNEQFF. This rearrangement joins TRBV6-5 to TRBJ2-1, with 7 bases lining up with TRBD2. CDR3 length equals 15 residues. CDR1 and CDR2 from the germline V gene are MNHEY and SVGAGI. Trimming cost V 2 bases and J 7 bases; bases outside gene matches: 8.

J is TRBJ1-5 and V is TRBV15, with 7 bases lining up with TRBD1. CDR3 length: 14 amino acids. The V segment lost 5 bases and the J segment 6 bases; nucleotides outside the gene matches: 7. Per germline, CDR1 LNHNV and CDR2 YYDKDF (reference sequence). The CDR3 is CATSLGTVGQPQHF. DNA for the CDR3: TGTGCCACCAGCCTTGGGACAGTAGGTCAGCCCCAGCATTTT.

V and J are TRBV6-6 and TRBJ2-7; 11 nucleotides align to TRBD1. This CDR3 region has 16 residues. Germline lookup yields CDR1 MNHNY and CDR2 SVGAGI (reference sequence). Unmatched junction bases numbered 11, after V lost 6 bases and J lost 4 bases. The CDR3 here is CASSRSDRGQYYEQYF. Here the CDR3 DNA reads TGTGCCAGCAGCCGATCGGACAGGGGGCAGTATTACGAGCAGTACTTC.

As DNA, the CDR3 is TGTGCCACCAGCAGAGATAGGAGAGCGGGAGAGACACAGCGGGAGACCCAGTACTTC. It yields the protein CATSRDRRAGETQRETQYF. The chain couples TRBV15 to TRBJ2-5; 8 nucleotides line up with TRBD2. The J segment lost 5 bases and the V segment lost 0 bases, leaving 17 bases of the junction unmatched. The CDR3 contains 19 residues. Germline V gives CDR1 LNHNV, CDR2 YYDKDF (reference sequence).

As regards this clone: A read error may explain this, as a much larger clone is one base away. This sequence joins TRBV7-2 and TRBJ2-7, with a possible D match to TRBD2 (6 bases). CDR3 size: 14 residues. Germline V gives CDR1 SGHTA, CDR2 FQGNSA. Trimming shortened V by 0 bases and J by 1 base, and 7 bases separated the two germline ends. DNA for the CDR3: TGTGCCAGCAGCTTAGCGGGAGGTTCCTACGAGCAGTACTTC. Encoded protein: CASSLAGGSYEQYF.

The rearrangement links TRBV18 to TRBJ2-7; no clear D gene. Trimming stripped 3 bases from V and 3 bases from J, with 9 bases between. CDR3 length: 13 residues. Germline lookup yields CDR1 KGHSH and CDR2 LQKENI. The CDR3 reads CASSPKSGYEQYF. The CDR3 nucleotides are TGTGCCAGCTCACCGAAATCGGGCTACGAGCAGTACTTC. Based on the CDR3 plus reference TRBV18 and TRBJ2-7, the full variable domain is NAGVMQNPRHLVRRRGQEARLRCSPMKGHSHVYWYRQLPEEGLKFMVYLQKENIIDESGMPKERFSAEFPKEGPSILRIQQVVRGDSAAYFCASSPKSGYEQYFGPGTRLTVT.

This clone appeared once. The chain has TRBV5-1 and TRBJ2-5; D perhaps matches TRBD1 (6 bases). Per germline, CDR1 SGHRS and CDR2 YFSETQ. The V end was cut by 2 bases, the J end by 1 base, with 9 bases between. The CDR3 runs 14 residues. CDR3: CASSFGTFQETQYF. In DNA, the CDR3 is TGCGCCAGCAGCTTCGGGACATTCCAAGAGACCCAGTACTTC.

This clone was observed once. The chain links TRBV9 to TRBJ2-7; 10 bases line up with TRBD2. CDR1 and CDR2 from the germline V gene are SGDLS and YYNGEE. V was pared by 0 bases and J by 2 bases, with 2 bases of the junction left unmatched. The CDR3 has 15 residues. CDR3 sequence (DNA): TGTGCCAGCAGCGTAGAACTAGCGGGGCCCTACGAGCAGTACTTC. This sequence encodes CASSVELAGPYEQYF.

The V call is TRBV27, the J call TRBJ1-5; tentative D call: TRBD1 (5 bases). The germline V gene has CDR1 MNHEY and CDR2 SMNVEV (reference sequence). The CDR3 runs 13 residues. Trimming pared 6 bases from V and 7 bases from J, leaving 13 bases between. The CDR3: CASRLSRGQPQHF. The CDR3 nucleotides read TGTGCCAGCAGGCTAAGTCGGGGGCAGCCCCAGCATTTT.

The rearrangement uses TRBV9 and TRBJ2-2; D remains unclear. Trimming took 1 base from V and 4 from J, leaving 8 bases between them. Germline CDR1 SGDLS, CDR2 YYNGEE. This CDR3 is 14 amino acids long. CDR3 sequence: CASSVTQATGELFF. For the CDR3, the DNA is TGTGCCAGCAGCGTAACCCAGGCCACCGGGGAGCTGTTTTTT. The full variable domain, in which reference TRBV9 and TRBJ2-2 provide the parts outside the CDR3, is DSGVTQTPKHLITATGQRVTLRCSPRSGDLSVYWYQQSLDQGLQFLIQYYNGEERAKGNILERFSAQQFPDLHSELNLSSLELGDSALYFCASSVTQATGELFFGEGSRLTVL.

The CDR3 DNA follows: TGTGCCAGCAGTGACACTACTGGAGGGGATGAGCAGTTCTTC. Protein sequence: CASSDTTGGDEQFF. This chain uses TRBV6-4 with TRBJ2-1; possibly TRBD2 for D (6 bases). This CDR3 comprises 14 residues. Germline V lookup: CDR1 MRHNA, CDR2 SNTAGT. V was shortened by 2 bases and J by 8 bases, with 13 bases between the two germline ends.

This clone was found once. The chain employs TRBV5-4 and TRBJ1-3; tentatively, D is TRBD1 (6 bases). The CDR3 contains 15 residues. V lost 3 bases and J 0 bases, leaving 10 bases between the germline ends. Germline V CDR1 and CDR2: SGHNT, YYREEE (reference sequence). The CDR3 sequence: CASSSGQVSGNTIYF. The CDR3, as DNA: TGTGCCAGCAGCTCGGGACAAGTCTCTGGAAACACCATATATTTT.

This chain joins TRBV5-8 and TRBJ2-5; 11 nucleotides agree with TRBD2. The CDR3 consists of 16 residues. J lost 4 bases, V lost 1 base, and 6 bases had no gene match. Germline V gives CDR1 SGHTS, CDR2 YDEGEE. CDR3 sequence reads: CASSLTSGSSRETQYF. The CDR3 nucleotides read TGTGCCAGCAGCTTGACTAGCGGGAGTAGTAGAGAGACCCAGTACTTC.

This chain joins TRBV3-1 (or the pseudogene TRBV3-2) and TRBJ1-2; D perhaps matches TRBD1 (5 bases). The CDR3 contains 14 residues. Germline CDR1 LGHDT, CDR2 YNNKEL (reference sequence). Trimming removed 4 bases at V and 4 bases at J, with 13 bases between. CDR3 nucleotide sequence: TGTGCCAGCAGCCTACAGGCAGGTGGCTATGGCTACACCTTC. Translation: CASSLQAGGYGYTF.

V usage is TRBV7-9 and J usage is TRBJ2-7, with D unresolved. Germline V gene lookup returns CDR1 SEHNR and CDR2 FQNEAQ (reference sequence). This CDR3 has 11 residues. Trimming pared 6 bases from V and 3 bases from J, leaving 6 bases between. CDR3 nucleotides: TGTGCCAGCAGTCCAAACTACGAGCAGTACTTC. It translates to CASSPNYEQYF.

The rearrangement joins TRBV27 to TRBJ2-1; D gene uncertain. V was pared by 5 bases and J by 0 bases, with 11 bases between. The CDR3 extends over 15 amino acids. CDR1 is MNHEY, CDR2 SMNVEV, per germline (reference sequence). The CDR3: CASSQFVRSYNEQFF. The DNA for the CDR3 is TGTGCCAGCAGTCAGTTTGTACGCTCCTACAATGAGCAGTTCTTC.

In DNA, the CDR3 is TGTGCCAGCAAGCGGGTTAATGAAAAACTGTTTTTT. Amino acids: CASKRVNEKLFF. V gene TRBV12-3 or TRBV12-4 combines with J gene TRBJ1-4; D gene uncertain. Trimming removed 7 bases from V and 4 bases from J, with 7 bases in between. This CDR3 region has 12 residues.

The chain carries TRBV3-1 (or the pseudogene TRBV3-2) and TRBJ2-7, with 8 bases matching TRBD2. Germline V gene data show CDR1 as LGHDT and CDR2 as YNNKEL (reference sequence). The CDR3 is 12 residues long. With V trimmed by 3 bases and J by 5 bases, 0 bases remained unmatched. The CDR3 region is CASSQGLDEQYF. The CDR3 coding sequence is TGTGCCAGCAGCCAGGGACTAGACGAGCAGTACTTC.